Below, one T cell receptor (beta chain) is given with its context. Its target is unknown. The CDR3 totals 15 residues. From germline, CDR1 is SGDLS and CDR2 YYNGEE. After removal of 0 bases from V and 5 bases from J, the junction contained 4 bases not matched to a gene. People who had autoimmune disease history or systemic immunosuppression were excluded. Profiling relied on immunoSEQ multiplex PCR, and the TCRdb table lists in-frame clones only, not all of them. The data show over 30,000 clones, with roughly 85% seen just once and about a quarter held by the top ten. This record comes from a study of OX40 agonist ivuxolimab in advanced cancers. General study results and limits: Relatively little clonal expansion, among the lowest observed, appeared in partial responders at 0.1-3.0 mg/kg.

Sequences were derived from CD4+ or CD8+ T cells sorted from blood, sampled in a trial of the OX40 agonist ivuxolimab. This clonotype originated in an adult with an advanced solid tumor such as melanoma, head and neck, liver or kidney cancer. The V call is TRBV9, the J call TRBJ2-1; 8 bases are a match to TRBD2. The CDR3 region has the DNA TGTGCCAGCAGCGTAGACGGTAGCGGGAACAATGAGCAGTTCTTC. Its translation: CASSVDGSGNNEQFF.